A selection of T cell receptor beta chains follows, all from one sample in a study of T cell repertoires in cytomegalovirus infection. Each CDR3 protein is one row after TCRdb ran MiXCR on the reads. This table holds fewer than 350,000 distinct CDR3 sequences, roughly 16% found once. Material for sequencing was PBMCs. The receptor source for this set is a human donor in good health (CMV status not recorded). Some clones in this sample may be carry-over from other donors' samples. Each CDR3 is given with its conserved first and last residue. A D gene is named only where the DNA matches it firmly. Clone size appears in some rows only: once, few, many, or a class for an expanded clone.

TRBJ2-7 TRBV5-5 NA NA CASSLSAAKDEQYF TGTGCCAGCAGCTTGTCTGCCGCGAAGGACGAGCAGTACTTC
TRBJ2-6 TRBV10-3 NA NA CAISDAFSGANVLTF TGTGCCATCAGTGACGCGTTTTCTGGGGCCAACGTCCTGACTTTC
TRBJ2-7 TRBV20-1 NA TRBD2 CSAVVPERGRYEQYF TGCAGTGCAGTAGTGCCCGAGCGGGGCCGCTACGAGCAGTACTTC
TRBJ1-6 TRBV5-4 NA NA CASSGDIDRPVSPLHF TGTGCCAGCAGCGGGGACATAGACAGGCCAGTATCACCCCTCCACTTT
TRBJ2-7 TRBV29-1 NA NA CSVEDLRGRRYEQYF TGCAGCGTTGAAGATTTGCGGGGGCGTAGATACGAGCAGTACTTC
TRBJ1-4 TRBV12-5 many NA CASGLGTPLLGEKLFF TGTGCTAGTGGTTTAGGGACACCTCTGTTGGGTGAAAAACTGTTTTTT
TRBJ1-1 TRBV12-3/TRBV12-4 NA NA CASSTSYDTEAFF TGTGCCAGCAGTACTTCTTATGACACTGAAGCTTTCTTT
TRBJ2-1 TRBV6-1 NA NA CASSYTWREPTYNEQFF TGTGCCAGCAGTTACACCTGGCGGGAACCGACGTACAATGAGCAGTTCTTC
TRBJ2-3 TRBV9 NA NA CASSVTRGTTDTQYF TGTGCCAGCAGCGTAACGCGGGGGACAACAGATACGCAGTATTTT
TRBJ2-1 TRBV7-2 few NA CASSLASHNEQFF TGTGCCAGCAGCTTAGCTTCCCACAATGAGCAGTTCTTC
TRBJ2-2 TRBV7-2 many NA CASSQGGWNTGELFF TGTGCCAGCAGCCAGGGGGGGTGGAACACCGGGGAGCTGTTTTTT
TRBJ2-5 TRBV6-1 few TRBD1 CASSDRPGQGRQTQYF TGTGCCAGCAGTGACCGGCCGGGACAGGGGAGGCAGACCCAGTACTTC
TRBJ1-4 TRBV5-6 NA NA CASADRNNEKLFF TGTGCCAGCGCCGACAGAAATAATGAAAAACTGTTTTTT
TRBJ2-3 TRBV7-2 many NA CASSLGRVTDTQYF TGTGCCAGCAGCTTAGGGCGAGTGACAGATACGCAGTATTTT
TRBJ2-7 TRBV7-2 many TRBD2 CASSPLAGGSEQYF TGTGCCAGCAGCCCACTAGCGGGGGGCTCCGAGCAGTACTTC
TRBJ2-3 TRBV3-1 NA NA CASSQEWNSYADTQYF TGTGCCAGCAGCCAAGAATGGAATTCGTACGCAGATACGCAGTATTTT
TRBJ2-3 TRBV29-1 NA NA CSVGVAILTDTQYF TGCAGCGTCGGAGTAGCCATCCTCACAGATACGCAGTATTTT
TRBJ1-1 TRBV29-1 NA NA CSVEDRSRTATEAFF TGCAGCGTTGAAGATCGGAGCCGGACGGCCACTGAAGCTTTCTTT
TRBJ2-2 TRBV9 few TRBD1 CASSGGIKGWDRDSQIRVPGELFF TGTGCCAGCAGCGGAGGTATAAAGGGCTGGGACAGGGACTCCCAGATCCGGGTCCCCGGGGAGCTGTTTTTT
TRBJ2-7 TRBV12-3/TRBV12-4 few TRBD2 CASSTRPILAGGDYEQYF TGTGCCAGCAGTACCCGACCCATACTAGCGGGGGGCGACTACGAGCAGTACTTC
TRBJ1-2 TRBV6-1 NA NA CASSRELPAGGYTF TGTGCCAGCAGTCGGGAGCTACCCGCTGGGGGCTACACCTTC
TRBJ2-7 TRBV20-1 few NA CSARRDSAHYEQYF TGCAGTGCTAGGCGGGACAGCGCCCACTACGAGCAGTACTTC
TRBJ1-2 TRBV29-1 few TRBD1 CSGGQGARRNGYTF TGCAGCGGTGGACAGGGGGCGCGAAGGAACGGCTACACCTTC
TRBJ2-3 TRBV7-2 NA TRBD2 CASSSIAGGTDTQYF TGTGCCAGCAGCTCTATAGCGGGGGGAACAGATACGCAGTATTTT
TRBJ2-3 TRBV20-1 few NA CSASGRDTDTQYF TGCAGTGCTAGCGGCAGGGACACAGATACGCAGTATTTT
TRBJ2-7 TRBV15 few NA CATSRNRVPSYEQYF TGTGCCACCAGCAGAAACAGGGTGCCGTCCTACGAGCAGTACTTC
TRBJ1-1 TRBV7-2 many NA CASSLMGREAFF TGTGCCAGCAGTCTTATGGGACGGGAAGCTTTCTTT
TRBJ2-4 TRBV27 NA NA CASSYAGLAKNIQYF TGTGCCAGCAGTTACGCAGGGTTAGCCAAAAACATTCAGTACTTC
TRBJ2-7 TRBV7-2 many TRBD2 CASSLTQSSGGYFYEQYF TGTGCCAGCAGCCTAACCCAGTCTAGCGGGGGGTACTTCTACGAGCAGTACTTC
TRBJ2-5 TRBV5-4 NA NA CASSLANSQETQYF TGTGCCAGCAGCTTGGCCAACAGCCAAGAGACCCAGTACTTC
TRBJ2-2 TRBV7-2 many NA CASSFRGGVGELFF TGTGCCAGCAGCTTCCGGGGTGGGGTCGGGGAGCTGTTTTTT
TRBJ2-2 TRBV11-1 NA NA CASGGSRFTGELFF TGTGCCAGCGGCGGTAGCCGTTTCACCGGGGAGCTGTTTTTT
TRBJ2-6 TRBV9 NA NA CASSEAGTASGANVLTF TGTGCCAGCAGCGAAGCGGGGACAGCCTCTGGGGCCAACGTCCTGACTTTC
TRBJ1-1 TRBV7-6 many NA CASSSPDRTSEAFF TGTGCCAGCAGCTCTCCTGACAGAACCTCTGAAGCTTTCTTT
TRBJ1-1 TRBV12-3/TRBV12-4 many NA CASSTPGHEAFF TGTGCCAGCAGTACCCCGGGACATGAAGCTTTCTTT
TRBJ2-3 TRBV7-6 many NA CASSLNGLAADTQYF TGTGCCAGCAGCTTAAATGGCCTAGCAGCAGATACGCAGTATTTT
TRBJ2-1 TRBV2 few TRBD1 CASSATGTGLYNEQFF TGTGCCAGCAGTGCAACCGGGACAGGGCTATACAATGAGCAGTTCTTC
TRBJ1-5 TRBV6-6 NA NA CASSESPGQPQHF TGTGCCAGCAGTGAGTCCCCAGGTCAGCCCCAGCATTTT
TRBJ1-3 TRBV20-1 NA NA CSAPPIGGSGNTIYF TGCAGTGCCCCACCGATAGGAGGAAGCGGAAACACCATATATTTT
TRBJ1-4 TRBV6-6 few TRBD1 CASREGQGLFF TGTGCCAGCAGAGAAGGACAGGGCTTGTTTTTT
TRBJ2-1 TRBV14 many NA CASSQVIGANEQFF TGTGCCAGCAGCCAAGTAATCGGGGCCAATGAGCAGTTCTTC
TRBJ2-5 TRBV4-2 NA NA CASSPSGGDQETQYF TGTGCCAGCAGCCCCTCGGGTGGGGACCAAGAGACCCAGTACTTC
TRBJ1-6 TRBV20-1 NA NA CSASMKGYNSPLHF TGCAGTGCTAGTATGAAGGGGTATAATTCACCCCTCCACTTT
TRBJ2-7 TRBV7-2 many NA CASSPRGAPYEQYF TGTGCCAGCAGCCCCCGGGGGGCGCCCTACGAGCAGTACTTC
TRBJ2-3 TRBV6-1 NA TRBD1 CASSEIQGADTDTQYF TGTGCCAGCAGTGAAATACAGGGGGCGGACACAGATACGCAGTATTTT
TRBJ2-7 TRBV20-1 many TRBD2 CSARAAGGASSYEQYF TGCAGTGCCCGGGCCGCGGGGGGCGCGAGCTCCTACGAGCAGTACTTC
TRBJ2-5 TRBV5-6 NA TRBD2 CASSSLAGAAETQYF TGTGCCAGCAGCTCCCTAGCGGGGGCGGCGGAGACCCAGTACTTC
TRBJ2-3 TRBV19 NA TRBD2 CASTRGAGAPTGTDTQYF TGTGCCAGTACCCGAGGAGCGGGGGCTCCAACGGGCACAGATACGCAGTATTTT
TRBJ2-3 TRBV7-9 NA TRBD2 CASSSYHSGPSTDTQYF TGTGCCAGCAGCTCATATCATAGCGGGCCTAGCACAGATACGCAGTATTTT